These 8 T cell receptor beta chains were sequenced from one sample in a study of cytomegalovirus exposure and HLA in healthy donors. Libraries were prepared by immunoSEQ multiplex PCR; TCRdb keeps only in-frame clonotypes and omits some of them. Among 150,000 to 200,000 clones listed, approximately 90% were seen once. Sequencing used PBMCs. Every receptor here comes from a woman under 40 in good health and CMV-seronegative.

This clone was observed a single time. The rearrangement links TRBV29-1 to TRBJ2-1, with D maybe TRBD1 (6 bases). The CDR3 consists of 15 residues. The V gene lost 1 base and the J gene lost 7 bases, with 17 bases spanning the gap. CDR1 is SQVTM, CDR2 ANQGSEA, per germline. CDR3 sequence reads: CSVEGSRGRVNEQFF. The CDR3 DNA is TGCAGCGTTGAAGGTTCCAGGGGAAGGGTAAATGAGCAGTTCTTC.

The chain couples TRBV6-6 to TRBJ2-7, with TRBD1 identical over 7 bases. V shed 5 bases, J shed 3 bases, and the junction held 13 bases outside the gene matches. In germline, CDR1 is MNHNY, CDR2 SVGAGI (reference sequence). The CDR3 is made up of 16 amino acids. The CDR3 loop is CASSSLGTAFNYEQYF. The DNA of the CDR3 is TGTGCCAGCAGTAGCTTGGGGACAGCCTTTAACTACGAGCAGTACTTC.

The table lists this clone with a few counts. The rearrangement links TRBV2 to TRBJ1-1; D possibly corresponds to TRBD1 (5 bases). There are 13 residues in the CDR3. The germline V gene encodes CDR1 SNHLY and CDR2 FYNNEI. Between the trimmed V and J ends, which lost 7 bases and 1 base, there was a span of 10 bases. The CDR3 loop is CASTQGENTEAFF. CDR3 DNA: TGTGCCAGCACTCAAGGGGAGAACACTGAAGCTTTCTTT.

The chain links TRBV5-4 to TRBJ1-2; TRBD1 aligns across 9 bases. The CDR3 consists of 15 residues. V dropped 4 bases and J dropped 3; count of bases not matched to a gene: 7. Germline lookup yields CDR1 SGHNT and CDR2 YYREEE (reference sequence). CDR3 amino acids: CASSLLTGGDYGYTF. DNA of the CDR3: TGTGCCAGCAGCCTTTTGACAGGGGGTGACTATGGCTACACCTTC.

This clone showed up just once. This sequence joins TRBV9 and TRBJ2-3, with TRBD2 matching 7 bases. V was clipped by 2 bases and J by 2 bases; unmatched bases: 11. This CDR3 has 17 amino acids. Per the germline V gene, CDR1 is SGDLS and CDR2 is YYNGEE. The CDR3 nucleotides read TGTGCCAGCAGCGTGAGGGGACTACCGGTCCCCACAGATACGCAGTATTTT. Protein sequence: CASSVRGLPVPTDTQYF.

The rearrangement joins TRBV11-2 to TRBJ2-5, with 10 bases that match TRBD2. The V and J ends lost 4 bases and 4 bases, in that order; junction bases with no gene match: 9. Per the germline V gene, CDR1 is SGHAT and CDR2 is FQNNGV. The CDR3 totals 16 residues. The CDR3 DNA reads as TGTGCCAGCAGCTCCAAGCGGGGGGGCTTGGGAGAGACCCAGTACTTC. Translating gives CASSSKRGGLGETQYF.

V gene TRBV6-6 combines with J gene TRBJ1-2; D call uncertain. CDR3 length: 13 residues. The germline gives CDR1 MNHNY, CDR2 SVGAGI (reference sequence). Trimming stripped 10 bases from V and 4 bases from J, with 16 bases between. The CDR3 sequence: CATIPGVGYGYTF. The DNA for the CDR3 is TGTGCCACCATCCCCGGGGTCGGCTATGGCTACACCTTC.

The genes are TRBV5-4 and TRBJ1-3, with 9 bases identical to TRBD1. CDR1 and CDR2 (germline): SGHNT, YYREEE (reference sequence). The CDR3 is 15 residues long. V was clipped by 4 bases and J by 1 base; unmatched bases: 3. CDR3 loop: CASSAGQGSGNTIYF. The CDR3, as DNA: TGTGCCAGCAGCGCAGGACAGGGGTCTGGAAACACCATATATTTT.